These 14 T cell receptor beta chains came from one sample sequenced in a study of blood T cell repertoires in COVID-19. Data came from immunoSEQ multiplex PCR; TCRdb stores just in-frame clones and leaves some out. The sample holds a few hundred thousand clones, approximately 83% seen once. Input material: PBMCs or T cells enriched from blood (not recorded which). The receptors were gathered from a woman aged 40 to 55 with acute COVID-19.

The CDR3 coding sequence is TGTGCCAGCAGCCCCTCGACAGGGGGTTCTTTCGGGCAGTACTTC. Its protein product is CASSPSTGGSFGQYF. This chain joins TRBV7-2 and TRBJ2-7; 9 nucleotides agree with TRBD1. V shed 5 bases and J 9 bases; nucleotides not matched to a gene: 14. CDR1 and CDR2 from the germline V gene are SGHTA and FQGNSA. The CDR3 has 15 residues.

This sequence joins TRBV10-3 and TRBJ1-1, with D possibly being TRBD1 (6 bases). The germline V gene encodes CDR1 ENHRY and CDR2 SYGVKD. Trimming stripped 11 bases from V and 2 bases from J, with 15 bases between. The CDR3 sequence is 13 residues long. The CDR3 loop is CALQRQANTEAFF. The CDR3 region has the DNA TGTGCCCTTCAGAGACAGGCCAACACTGAAGCTTTCTTT.

The chain joins TRBV27 to TRBJ2-7, with 9 bases fitting TRBD2. Germline V gene sequence: CDR1 MNHEY, CDR2 SMNVEV (reference sequence). The CDR3 contains 15 residues. The V segment lost 8 bases and the J segment 3 bases; nucleotides outside the gene matches: 11. CDR3 DNA sequence: TGTGCCAGCGCCCCGGCCGAGCGGGAGGTCTACGAGCAGTACTTC. Its translation: CASAPAEREVYEQYF.

V usage is TRBV7-3 and J usage is TRBJ2-2; D gene unclear. This CDR3 contains 14 residues. Germline loops: CDR1 SGHTA, CDR2 FQGTGA. V was shortened by 4 bases and J by 1 base, with 7 bases between the two germline ends. The CDR3 is CASSSHKNTGELFF. Written as DNA, the CDR3 is TGTGCCAGCAGCTCGCACAAGAACACCGGGGAGCTGTTTTTT.

The chain recombines TRBV18 with TRBJ2-7; 9 bases agree with TRBD1. V shed 3 bases, J shed 3 bases, and the junction held 6 bases outside the gene matches. In germline, CDR1 is KGHSH, CDR2 LQKENI. CDR3 length: 15 amino acids. The CDR3 nucleotides read TGTGCCAGCTCACCGTCGACAGGGGGTGGCTACGAGCAGTACTTC. Translating gives CASSPSTGGGYEQYF.

The rearrangement uses TRBV28 and TRBJ2-7; 7 positions agree with TRBD2. Unmatched junction bases numbered 5, after V lost 6 bases and J lost 0 bases. CDR1 is MDHEN, CDR2 SYDVKM, per germline. This CDR3 comprises 14 residues. In DNA form, the CDR3 reads TGTGCCAGCAGGCCGGGACTACCCTCCTACGAGCAGTACTTC. Its translation: CASRPGLPSYEQYF. Complete variable domain (other parts from reference TRBV28 and TRBJ2-7): DVKVTQSSRYLVKRTGEKVFLECVQDMDHENMFWYRQDPGLGLRLIYFSYDVKMKEKGDIPEGYSVSREKKERFSLILESASTNQTSMYLCASRPGLPSYEQYFGPGTRLTVT.

This clone was recorded once. For the CDR3, the DNA is TGTGCCAGCAGCCAGAGGAGGGGAAACCGGGGCGAGCAGTACTTC. Residues: CASSQRRGNRGEQYF. This chain uses TRBV7-8 with TRBJ2-7; tentative D call: TRBD2 (6 bases). The CDR3 extends over 15 amino acids. V lost 5 bases to trimming and J lost 6 bases, with 20 bases between them. Germline CDR1 is SGHVS and CDR2 is FQNEAQ.

The rearrangement uses TRBV14 and TRBJ2-2; TRBD2 aligns across 11 bases. The CDR3 spans 16 residues. V gave up 6 bases and J gave up 1 base; unmatched junction bases: 4. CDR1 is SGHDN, CDR2 FVKESK, per germline. Here the CDR3 reads CASRGTSGGNTGELFF. The DNA of the CDR3 is TGTGCCAGCAGGGGGACTAGCGGCGGGAACACCGGGGAGCTGTTTTTT.

This clone was observed many times. The chain carries TRBV7-2 and TRBJ2-7; 7 bases match TRBD2. The germline V gene has CDR1 SGHTA and CDR2 FQGNSA. The CDR3 is 14 amino acids. Germline trimming cut 3 bases from V and 4 bases from J; bases unmatched to any gene: 6. CDR3 DNA sequence: TGTGCCAGCAGCTTTCTAGCGGTGGGGTACGAGCAGTACTTC. Protein sequence: CASSFLAVGYEQYF.

This chain joins TRBV5-4 and TRBJ1-2, with 7 bases identical to TRBD1. Losses at the gene ends were 3 bases for V and 2 bases for J; bases not matched to a gene: 7. CDR1 and CDR2 from the germline V gene are SGHNT and YYREEE (reference sequence). The CDR3 has 15 residues. CDR3 sequence: CASSYGTDANYGYTF. The CDR3 nucleotides read TGTGCCAGCAGCTACGGGACAGACGCCAACTATGGCTACACCTTC.

This rearrangement joins TRBV4-1 to TRBJ1-1; TRBD1 matches 11 bases. The CDR3 spans 18 residues. In germline, CDR1 is MGHRA, CDR2 YSYEKL. Losses at the gene ends were 2 bases for V and 2 bases for J; bases not matched to a gene: 10. CDR3 DNA sequence: TGCGCCAGCAGCCAACTAAACGCGGGACAGGGGGGAAACACTGAAGCTTTCTTT. It specifies CASSQLNAGQGGNTEAFF.

This clone was seen just once. The chain is built from TRBV6-1 and TRBJ1-2; D gene uncertain. The ends were cut back, 2 bases at V and 8 bases at J, with 18 bases in the middle. Germline CDR1 and CDR2: MNHNS and SASEGT. CDR3 length: 15 residues. The DNA for the CDR3 is TGTGCCAGCAGTGAACAACTTATCGGGGTGAGCGGCTACACCTTC. Protein sequence: CASSEQLIGVSGYTF.

The chain employs TRBV6-1 and TRBJ2-5; 10 bases fit TRBD1. Germline V lookup: CDR1 MNHNS, CDR2 SASEGT. V shed 2 bases and J 4 bases; nucleotides not matched to a gene: 7. The CDR3 is made up of 16 amino acids. The CDR3 sequence is CASSERRQGAGETQYF. The CDR3 coding sequence is TGTGCCAGCAGTGAACGCCGACAGGGGGCAGGAGAGACCCAGTACTTC.

The chain joins TRBV28 to TRBJ2-7; unclear D gene. Looked up from germline, CDR1 is MDHEN and CDR2 is SYDVKM. Trimming cost V 3 bases and J 0 bases, with 9 bases left between them. The CDR3 is 14 residues long. The chain's CDR3 is CASSFSSPSYEQYF. For the CDR3, the DNA is TGTGCCAGCAGTTTTTCTAGTCCCTCCTACGAGCAGTACTTC.